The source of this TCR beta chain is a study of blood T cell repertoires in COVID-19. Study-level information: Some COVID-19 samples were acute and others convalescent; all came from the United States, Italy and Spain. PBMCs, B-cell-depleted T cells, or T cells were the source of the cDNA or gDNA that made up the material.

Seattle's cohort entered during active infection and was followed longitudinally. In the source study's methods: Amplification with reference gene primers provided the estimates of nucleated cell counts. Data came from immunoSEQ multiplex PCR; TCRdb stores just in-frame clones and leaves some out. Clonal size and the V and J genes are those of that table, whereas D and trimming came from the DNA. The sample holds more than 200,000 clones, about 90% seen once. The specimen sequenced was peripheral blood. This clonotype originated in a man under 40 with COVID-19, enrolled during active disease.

The CDR3 loop is CATTRDSPGNTIYF. CDR3 DNA sequence: TGTGCCACCACTAGAGATTCGCCTGGAAACACCATATATTTT. V usage is TRBV6-5 and J usage is TRBJ1-3, with no clear D. V was shortened by 10 bases and J by 2 bases, with 15 bases between the two germline ends. Per germline, CDR1 MNHEY and CDR2 SVGAGI. The CDR3 length is 14 residues.